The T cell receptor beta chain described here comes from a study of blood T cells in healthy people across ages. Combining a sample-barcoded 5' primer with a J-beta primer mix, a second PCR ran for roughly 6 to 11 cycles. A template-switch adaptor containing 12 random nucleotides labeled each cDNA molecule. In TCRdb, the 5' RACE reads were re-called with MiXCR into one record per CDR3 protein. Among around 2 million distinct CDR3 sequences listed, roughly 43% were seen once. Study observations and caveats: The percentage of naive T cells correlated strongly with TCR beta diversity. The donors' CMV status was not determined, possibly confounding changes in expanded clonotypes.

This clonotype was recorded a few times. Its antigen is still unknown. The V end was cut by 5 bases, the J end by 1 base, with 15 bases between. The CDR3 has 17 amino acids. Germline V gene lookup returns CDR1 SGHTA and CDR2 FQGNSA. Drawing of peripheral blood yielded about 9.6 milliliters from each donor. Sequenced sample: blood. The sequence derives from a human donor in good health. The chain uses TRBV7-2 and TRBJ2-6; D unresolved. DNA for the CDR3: TGTGCCAGCAGCCCACCTACCGGACCGTCTGGGGCCAACGTCCTGACTTTC. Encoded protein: CASSPPTGPSGANVLTF.